What follows is one T cell receptor (beta chain) and its context. What it recognizes is unknown. The data were obtained in a study of radiation and T cells in renal cell carcinoma. Study-level points and caveats: Baseline intratumoral clonotype presence is unknown without pretreatment biopsies.

Repertoires were generated with immunoSEQ multiplex PCR, while TCRdb's copy carries only in-frame clones and drops some. The sample lists about 49,000 clones, around 83% occurring once. Time point defined: baseline pretreatment blood. Specified treatment: 15 Gy SBRT to primary tumor, nephrectomy 4 weeks later. After SBRT, blood was collected at 2 and 4 weeks, plus baseline. V trimming: 1 base; J trimming: 0 bases; junction bases outside the gene matches: 7. Germline loops: CDR1 LGHNA, CDR2 YNFKEQ. The CDR3 totals 17 residues. The chain carries TRBV4-2 and TRBJ2-3; TRBD2 matches at 7 bases. Sequenced material: blood, taken from a patient whose treatment included radiotherapy and nephrectomy. This receptor was identified in a woman between 65 and 79 years old with renal cell carcinoma. The CDR3 region has the DNA TGTGCCAGCAGCCAAGGACCGCATAGCGGGAGCACAGATACGCAGTATTTT. Its translation: CASSQGPHSGSTDTQYF.